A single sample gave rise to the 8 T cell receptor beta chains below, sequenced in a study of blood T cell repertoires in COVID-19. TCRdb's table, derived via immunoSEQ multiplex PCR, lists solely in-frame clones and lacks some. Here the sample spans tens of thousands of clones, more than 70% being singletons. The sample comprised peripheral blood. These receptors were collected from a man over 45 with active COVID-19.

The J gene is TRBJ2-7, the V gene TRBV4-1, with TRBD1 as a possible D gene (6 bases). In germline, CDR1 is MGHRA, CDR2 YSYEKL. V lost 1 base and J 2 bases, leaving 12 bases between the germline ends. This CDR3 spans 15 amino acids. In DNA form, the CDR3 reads TGCGCCAGCAGCCAAGGCTCAGGGGCCGCCTACGAGCAGTACTTC. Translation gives CASSQGSGAAYEQYF.

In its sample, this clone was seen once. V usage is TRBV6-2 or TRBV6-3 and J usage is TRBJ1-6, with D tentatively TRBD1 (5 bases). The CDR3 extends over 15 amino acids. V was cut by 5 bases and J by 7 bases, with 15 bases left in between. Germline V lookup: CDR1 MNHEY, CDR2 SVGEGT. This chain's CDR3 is CASSPRGGGNSPLHF. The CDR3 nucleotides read TGTGCCAGCAGTCCCCGCGGGGGTGGGAATTCACCCCTCCACTTT.

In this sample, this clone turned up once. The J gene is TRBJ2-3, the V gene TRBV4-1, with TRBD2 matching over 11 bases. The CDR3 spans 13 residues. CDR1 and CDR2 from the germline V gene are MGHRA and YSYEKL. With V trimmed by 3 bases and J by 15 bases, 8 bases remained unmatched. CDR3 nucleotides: TGCGCCAGCAGCCACCCACTAGCGGGGGCCCTTTATTTT. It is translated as CASSHPLAGALYF.

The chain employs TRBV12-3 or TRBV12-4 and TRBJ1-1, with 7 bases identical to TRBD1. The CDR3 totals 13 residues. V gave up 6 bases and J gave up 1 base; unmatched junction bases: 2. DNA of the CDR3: TGTGCCAGCAGCAGACAGGGGAACACTGAAGCTTTCTTT. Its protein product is CASSRQGNTEAFF.

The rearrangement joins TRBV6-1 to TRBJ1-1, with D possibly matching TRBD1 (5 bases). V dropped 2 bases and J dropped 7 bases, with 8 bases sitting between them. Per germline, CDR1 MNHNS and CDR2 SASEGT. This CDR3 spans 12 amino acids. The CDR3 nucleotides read TGTGCCAGCAGTGAATACGACAGTGAAGCTTTCTTT. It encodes CASSEYDSEAFF.

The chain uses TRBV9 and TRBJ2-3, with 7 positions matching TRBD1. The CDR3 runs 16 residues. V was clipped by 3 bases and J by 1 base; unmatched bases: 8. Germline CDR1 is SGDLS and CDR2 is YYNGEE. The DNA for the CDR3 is TGTGCCAGCAGCGGGTACAGGGGCAGTCGCACAGATACGCAGTATTTT. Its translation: CASSGYRGSRTDTQYF.

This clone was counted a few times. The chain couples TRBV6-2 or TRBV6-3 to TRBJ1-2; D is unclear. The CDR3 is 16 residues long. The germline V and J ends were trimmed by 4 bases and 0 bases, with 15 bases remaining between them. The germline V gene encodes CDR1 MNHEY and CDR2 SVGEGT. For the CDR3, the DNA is TGTGCCAGCAGTTCGACACGTTCCATAGCTAACTATGGCTACACCTTC. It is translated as CASSSTRSIANYGYTF.

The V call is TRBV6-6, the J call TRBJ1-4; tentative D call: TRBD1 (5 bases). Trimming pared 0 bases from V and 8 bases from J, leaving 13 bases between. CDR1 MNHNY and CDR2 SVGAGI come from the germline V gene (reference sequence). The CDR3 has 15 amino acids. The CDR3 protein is CASSYSTTGGEKLFF. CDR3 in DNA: TGTGCCAGCAGTTACTCGACCACCGGGGGGGAAAAACTGTTTTTT.